A selection of T cell receptor beta chains follows, all from one sample in a study of identical twins. TCRdb ran MiXCR on the 5' RACE reads and lists one entry per CDR3 protein. Of some 270,000 distinct CDR3 sequences listed, about 8.9% are singletons. The same data also contributed to another study, on yellow fever vaccine responses in identical twins.

Sequencing was performed on CD8+ T cells sorted from blood. These receptors were collected from a woman in her late teens or twenties in good health. The CDR3 runs from the conserved cysteine through the conserved F or W. The order of the fields is clone size, D gene, V gene, J gene, CDR3 DNA, CDR3 protein. A D gene is named only where the DNA matches it firmly. Size values are once, few and many counts, or a class for expanded clones, and some rows have none.

>NA|NA|TRBV10-2|TRBJ2-3
TGCGCCAGCAGTGCGATTACGGGCACAGATACGCAGTATTTT
CASSAITGTDTQYF
>NA|TRBD2|TRBV29-1|TRBJ2-1
TGCAGCGTTGAAGGACTAGCGGATCAATCCTACAATGAGCAGTTCTTC
CSVEGLADQSYNEQFF
>few|TRBD1|TRBV28|TRBJ2-5
TGTGCCAGCAGTTTATACCTCCCGGACAGGGAAAAAGAGACCCAGTACTTC
CASSLYLPDREKETQYF
>NA|TRBD2|TRBV18|TRBJ2-3
TGTGCCAGCTCACCACCGGCGGGAGGAGACCATACGCAGTATTTT
CASSPPAGGDHTQYF
>many|NA|TRBV10-3|TRBJ2-1
TGTGCCATCAGTCCAAACGGGGAGGATGAGCAGTTCTTC
CAISPNGEDEQFF
>few|TRBD2|TRBV6-2/TRBV6-3|TRBJ2-7
TGTGCCAGCAGCCGGACTAGGGTCGACGAGCAGTACTTC
CASSRTRVDEQYF
>NA|NA|TRBV7-9|TRBJ2-3
TGTGCCAGCAGCTCCAATGACGGACACAGGGATACGCAGTATTTT
CASSSNDGHRDTQYF
>NA|NA|TRBV20-1|TRBJ2-7
TGCAGTGCTAGAGTCCAGGCGGTACTCTACGAGCAGTACTTC
CSARVQAVLYEQYF
>many|NA|TRBV15|TRBJ2-1
TGTGCCACCAGCAGTTCGGAGGAGCTATCCTACAATGAGCAGTTCTTC
CATSSSEELSYNEQFF
>many|TRBD1|TRBV28|TRBJ2-7
TGTGCCAGCAGGGTGGACAGGAACTTTCGCGAGCAGTACTTC
CASRVDRNFREQYF
>NA|TRBD2|TRBV12-3/TRBV12-4|TRBJ2-3
TGTGCCAGCAGTTTCCCTAGGGGAGCGGGGGACACAGATACGCAGTATTTT
CASSFPRGAGDTDTQYF
>few|NA|TRBV6-5|TRBJ2-1
TGTGCCAGCAGTTACTCGAGGCAGTACAATGAGCAGTTCTTC
CASSYSRQYNEQFF
>few|TRBD1|TRBV27|TRBJ2-5
TGTGCCAGCAGCCCTAAGGGACAGGGGAAAGAGACCCAGTACTTC
CASSPKGQGKETQYF
>many|NA|TRBV27|TRBJ1-4
TGTGCCAGCAGTCAGGGGATTGATGAAAAACTGTTTTTT
CASSQGIDEKLFF